The sequence of this T cell receptor beta chain was determined in a study of Graves' ophthalmopathy and Graves' hyperthyroidism. Under 3 months in duration, the ophthalmopathy in affected donors had moderate-to-severe activity, CAS ≥3 and NOSPECS ≥4. About 10 ml of fresh blood yielded the PBMCs by density gradient. Concerning this clonotype: As yet, its antigen is unknown.

Study results and limitations: The majority of expanded thyroid clonotypes above 0.001 frequency also occurred in blood. The model's prediction of ophthalmopathy progression had roughly 71% sensitivity and 72% to 75% specificity.

Amplification from RNA transcripts yielded the TCR beta CDR3 regions. The first-round RT-PCR employed HTBI primers together with the Qiagen OneStep RT-PCR kit. A multiplex PCR was then performed as the second round. From the multiplex PCR reads, TCRdb called clonotypes with MiXCR, one entry per CDR3 protein. The sample lists 650,000 to 800,000 distinct CDR3 sequences; approximately 39% were seen once. This sequence was found in an adult man with Graves' ophthalmopathy. The sample taken for sequencing was peripheral blood.

The CDR3 sequence is CASSRVLHHYGYTF. In DNA form, the CDR3 reads TGTGCCAGCAGCCGCGTTTTACACCACTATGGCTACACCTTC. This chain joins TRBV7-9 and TRBJ1-2, with unresolved D. The CDR3 totals 14 residues. Looked up from germline, CDR1 is SEHNR and CDR2 is FQNEAQ (reference sequence). V was clipped by 5 bases and J by 3 bases, with 13 bases between them.